This T cell receptor beta chain was obtained from a study of blood T cell repertoires in COVID-19. The wider study: The United States, Italy and Spain were the sources of the acute and convalescent COVID-19 samples. From T cells, B-cell-depleted T cells, or PBMCs came the material, which was cDNA or gDNA.

Trimming removed 0 bases at V and 3 bases at J, with 6 bases between. The CDR3 is 13 residues long. Germline V gives CDR1 SGHRS, CDR2 YFSETQ. Assay: immunoSEQ multiplex PCR; the TCRdb copy retains only in-frame clones and omits some. The table shows over 200,000 clones, with just over 85% occurring only once. The age range of participants was about 18 to 95 years, with residence in 20 to 25 US areas. The clonotype comes from a man aged 18-30 years who had recovered from COVID-19. Sequencing used PBMCs or T cells enriched from blood (not recorded which). The chain employs TRBV5-1 and TRBJ1-2; D is ambiguous. CDR3 region: CASSLVGDYGYTF. The DNA for the CDR3 is TGCGCCAGCAGCTTGGTCGGGGACTATGGCTACACCTTC.